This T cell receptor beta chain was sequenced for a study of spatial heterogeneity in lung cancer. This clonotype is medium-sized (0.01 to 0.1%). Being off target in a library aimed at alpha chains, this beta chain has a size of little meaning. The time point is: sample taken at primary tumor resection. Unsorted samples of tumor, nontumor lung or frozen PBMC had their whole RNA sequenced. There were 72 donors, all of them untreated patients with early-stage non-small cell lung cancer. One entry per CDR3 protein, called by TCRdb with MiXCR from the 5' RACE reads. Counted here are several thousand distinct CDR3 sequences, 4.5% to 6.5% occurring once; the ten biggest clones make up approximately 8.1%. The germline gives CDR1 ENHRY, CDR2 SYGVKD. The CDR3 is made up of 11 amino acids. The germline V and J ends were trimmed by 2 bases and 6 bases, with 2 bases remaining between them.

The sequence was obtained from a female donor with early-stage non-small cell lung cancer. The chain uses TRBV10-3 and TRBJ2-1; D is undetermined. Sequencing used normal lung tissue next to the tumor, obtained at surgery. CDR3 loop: CAISESNEQFF. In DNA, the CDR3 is TGTGCCATCAGTGAGAGCAATGAGCAGTTCTTC.